This T cell receptor (beta chain) was recorded in a study of shared clonotypes between healthy human individuals. The germline gives CDR1 SGHTS, CDR2 YDEGEE. This CDR3 is built from 15 residues. Germline trimming cut 1 base from V and 3 bases from J; bases unmatched to any gene: 7. Only one count was recorded for this clone. It was on ten immunoSEQ deep assay plates that unsorted PBMC DNA was sequenced. Authors' methods: Filtering was not the same, since immunoSEQ gave junction-only sequences without quality scores. Some clones are missing from TCRdb's copy, which holds only in-frame ones; the method was immunoSEQ multiplex PCR. V and J calls and clone size are given by that table; D and trimming were obtained from the DNA. In the table there are 400,000 to 500,000 clones, roughly 85% of which are singletons.

The source is a woman aged 40 to 50 in good health. Some clones in this sample may be carry-over from other donors' samples. The chain links TRBV5-8 to TRBJ2-7; 7 bases line up with TRBD2. Sequencing was done on a sample of PBMCs. This chain's CDR3 is CASSLTGGGDYEQYF. In DNA form, the CDR3 reads TGTGCCAGCAGCTTGACGGGGGGAGGTGACTACGAGCAGTACTTC.